The rows below give T cell receptor beta chains drawn from one sample of a study of shared clonotypes between healthy human individuals. Assay used: immunoSEQ multiplex PCR; TCRdb lists only in-frame clones, some missing. Of about 680,000 clones in the sample, around 74% were seen once. The material sequenced was memory CD4+ T cells sorted from blood. All receptors derive from a woman in her 30s in good health. Each CDR3 is given with its conserved first and last residue. A D gene is named only where the DNA matches it firmly. A row's size may be missing; if present it is once, few, many or a size class.

D: TRBD1; V: TRBV7-3; J: TRBJ2-2; size: -; DNA: TGTGCCAGCAGCTTAAAGACAGGGGCTATATCCGGGGAGCTGTTTTTT; CDR3: CASSLKTGAISGELFF
D: TRBD2; V: TRBV11-3; J: TRBJ2-2; size: -; DNA: TGTGCCAGCAGCTTTCGACTAGCGGGAGTTACCGGGGAGCTGTTTTTT; CDR3: CASSFRLAGVTGELFF
D: TRBD1; V: TRBV19; J: TRBJ2-2; size: -; DNA: TGTGCCAGTAGTGCTGGGACAGGGGACGACGGGGAGCTGTTTTTT; CDR3: CASSAGTGDDGELFF
D: TRBD2; V: TRBV9; J: TRBJ2-5; size: -; DNA: TGTGCCAGCAGCGGAGGACTAGCGGACCCCTCGGTTGGGACCCAGTACTTC; CDR3: CASSGGLADPSVGTQYF
D: -; V: TRBV28; J: TRBJ1-5; size: -; DNA: TGTGCCAGCAGTTACAGCCAGCCTTCTCGGCAGCCCCAGCATTTT; CDR3: CASSYSQPSRQPQHF
D: -; V: TRBV5-6; J: TRBJ2-2; size: -; DNA: TGTGCCAGCAGCCCCGCCGGGACCCGGGAGCTGTTTTTT; CDR3: CASSPAGTRELFF
D: -; V: TRBV27; J: TRBJ1-5; size: -; DNA: TGTGCCAGCAGTCCCCAGGGGCACAATCAGCCCCAGCATTTT; CDR3: CASSPQGHNQPQHF
D: TRBD1; V: TRBV25-1; J: TRBJ2-4; size: -; DNA: TGTGCCAGCAGTGAATACGGGACAGCCAACATTCAGTACTTC; CDR3: CASSEYGTANIQYF
D: -; V: TRBV5-1; J: TRBJ2-5; size: -; DNA: TGCGCCAGCAGCTTCAGGGGTCAAGAGACCCAGTACTTC; CDR3: CASSFRGQETQYF
D: -; V: TRBV6-6; J: TRBJ1-5; size: -; DNA: TGTGCCAGCAGTTACTCCGGGACACCTAATCAGCCCCAGCATTTT; CDR3: CASSYSGTPNQPQHF
D: TRBD1; V: TRBV7-9; J: TRBJ1-1; size: -; DNA: TGTGCCAGCAGCGGGGACAGCAGATACGTTGGAGCTTTCTTT; CDR3: CASSGDSRYVGAFF
D: -; V: TRBV7-9; J: TRBJ2-3; size: -; DNA: TGTGCCAGCAACAAGGACAGCTACACAGATACGCAGTATTTT; CDR3: CASNKDSYTDTQYF
D: -; V: TRBV2; J: TRBJ2-5; size: -; DNA: TGTGCCAGCAGTGATCGACGGTTACAAGAGACCCAGTACTTC; CDR3: CASSDRRLQETQYF
D: -; V: TRBV9; J: TRBJ2-3; size: few; DNA: TGTGCCAGCAGCGTGAAGCCTACAGTGGGGACAGATACGCAGTATTTT; CDR3: CASSVKPTVGTDTQYF
D: -; V: TRBV2; J: TRBJ1-1; size: -; DNA: TGTGCCAGCATCTTACAGGGTGTCACTGAAGCTTTCTTT; CDR3: CASILQGVTEAFF
D: TRBD2; V: TRBV11-2; J: TRBJ2-3; size: few; DNA: TGTGCCAGCAGCCCCCGAGCGGGGAGCACAGATACGCAGTATTTT; CDR3: CASSPRAGSTDTQYF
D: -; V: TRBV14; J: TRBJ2-3; size: -; DNA: TGTGCCAGCAGCCAAGATGGGGCGCGGCGCTCTAGCACAGATACGCAGTATTTT; CDR3: CASSQDGARRSSTDTQYF
D: TRBD2; V: TRBV5-1; J: TRBJ2-3; size: -; DNA: TGCGCCAGCAGCTTGGCTCTAGCGGTAGATACGCAGTATTTT; CDR3: CASSLALAVDTQYF
D: -; V: TRBV29-1; J: TRBJ1-2; size: -; DNA: TGCAGCGCTGGGCAGGCCTATGGCTACACCTTC; CDR3: CSAGQAYGYTF
D: -; V: TRBV5-1; J: TRBJ2-3; size: few; DNA: TGCGCCAGCAGCTTGGGGGTAGTAACGACAACAGATACGCAGTATTTT; CDR3: CASSLGVVTTTDTQYF
D: TRBD1; V: TRBV6-1; J: TRBJ2-7; size: few; DNA: TGTGCCAGCAGTGAAGGGGACAGCTCCTACGAGCAGTACTTC; CDR3: CASSEGDSSYEQYF
D: -; V: TRBV15; J: TRBJ1-3; size: -; DNA: TGTGCCACCAGCAGAGATTATGGCAGGGTCAACACCATATATTTT; CDR3: CATSRDYGRVNTIYF
D: -; V: TRBV5-1; J: TRBJ1-1; size: -; DNA: TGCGCCAGCAGCTTGTATTCAGGCATCATGAACACTGAAGCTTTCTTT; CDR3: CASSLYSGIMNTEAFF
D: -; V: TRBV6-1; J: TRBJ2-3; size: -; DNA: TGTGCCAGCAGTGAGAATTCGGACGTGCAGTATTTT; CDR3: CASSENSDVQYF
D: TRBD2; V: TRBV30; J: TRBJ2-5; size: -; DNA: TGTGCCTGGAGTCAAGCGGGAAGAGAGACCCAGTACTTC; CDR3: CAWSQAGRETQYF
D: -; V: TRBV28; J: TRBJ1-3; size: -; DNA: TGTGCCAGCCGCCCCCCGCCAGGCCACTCTGGAAACACCATATATTTT; CDR3: CASRPPPGHSGNTIYF
D: TRBD2; V: TRBV30; J: TRBJ2-7; size: -; DNA: TGTGCCTGGAGTGTATCCCTTAGCGGGCTCAGCTCCTACGAGCAGTACTTC; CDR3: CAWSVSLSGLSSYEQYF
D: TRBD1; V: TRBV25-1; J: TRBJ1-1; size: -; DNA: TGTGCCAGCAGTGGACAGGGGACCAGTGGCACTGAAGCTTTCTTT; CDR3: CASSGQGTSGTEAFF
D: -; V: TRBV7-2; J: TRBJ2-7; size: -; DNA: TGTGCCAGCAGCTTAGTGCGGGGCGCGACTGCGGGCGAGCAGTACTTC; CDR3: CASSLVRGATAGEQYF
D: -; V: TRBV25-1; J: TRBJ2-5; size: -; DNA: TGTGCCAGCAGTGAACCCCAGCCCCACCGAGGGTCAGAGACCCAGTACTTC; CDR3: CASSEPQPHRGSETQYF
D: TRBD2; V: TRBV5-1; J: TRBJ2-4; size: -; DNA: TGCGCCAGCAGCGAGACTAGCGGGTGGACCAAAAACATTCAGTACTTC; CDR3: CASSETSGWTKNIQYF
D: -; V: TRBV9; J: TRBJ2-7; size: -; DNA: TGTGCCAGCAGCTTGGGGCCATTTTTCTCCTACGAGCAGTACTTC; CDR3: CASSLGPFFSYEQYF
D: -; V: TRBV7-2; J: TRBJ1-1; size: -; DNA: TGTGCCAGCAGCGCCGGGGAGGGTCTCGAAGCTTTCTTT; CDR3: CASSAGEGLEAFF
D: -; V: TRBV7-6; J: TRBJ2-3; size: -; DNA: TGTGCCAGCAGCTTAGGATCCTTCGATACGCAGTATTTT; CDR3: CASSLGSFDTQYF
D: -; V: TRBV19; J: TRBJ1-4; size: few; DNA: TGTGCCAGTAGTATTAACAGTGCAACTAATGAAAAACTGTTTTTT; CDR3: CASSINSATNEKLFF
D: -; V: TRBV11-3; J: TRBJ2-1; size: -; DNA: TGTGCCAGCAGCGAGAACCCGGGCTCCTACAATGAGCAGTTCTTC; CDR3: CASSENPGSYNEQFF
D: -; V: TRBV5-1; J: TRBJ2-1; size: -; DNA: TGCGCCAGCAGCTTGGCTCAGCTCGATGAGCAGTTCTTC; CDR3: CASSLAQLDEQFF
D: -; V: TRBV6-1; J: TRBJ1-5; size: -; DNA: TGTGCCAGCAGTGACGGGACCCCCGGTAGTCAGCCCCAGCATTTT; CDR3: CASSDGTPGSQPQHF
D: -; V: TRBV14; J: TRBJ1-2; size: -; DNA: TGTGCCAGCAGCCAACTTAACTATGGCTACACCTTC; CDR3: CASSQLNYGYTF
D: -; V: TRBV2; J: TRBJ2-5; size: -; DNA: TGTGCCCGATGGAAGCTTCGGGAGACCCAGTACTTC; CDR3: CARWKLRETQYF
D: -; V: TRBV6-4; J: TRBJ2-5; size: -; DNA: TGTGCCAGCAGACTAGCTGCCAATTCGGGGACCCAGCACTTC; CDR3: CASRLAANSGTQHF
D: TRBD2; V: TRBV19; J: TRBJ2-1; size: -; DNA: TGTGCCAGTAGCCAGAAAGCGGGACTAGCCTTCAATGAGCAGTTCTTC; CDR3: CASSQKAGLAFNEQFF
D: -; V: TRBV6-1; J: TRBJ2-6; size: -; DNA: TGTGCCAGCACTACAGTGTCTGGGGCCAACGTCCTGACTTTC; CDR3: CASTTVSGANVLTF
D: TRBD1; V: TRBV28; J: TRBJ2-7; size: -; DNA: TGTGCCAGCAGACAGGGGGTAGGCTACGAGCAGTACTTC; CDR3: CASRQGVGYEQYF
D: TRBD2; V: TRBV7-8; J: TRBJ2-7; size: -; DNA: TGTGCCAGCAGCTTAGAAAGGGCTAGCGGGAGGCGGAGCTCCTACGAGCAGTACTTC; CDR3: CASSLERASGRRSSYEQYF
D: -; V: TRBV7-9; J: TRBJ2-5; size: -; DNA: TGTGCCAGCAGCTTAGTCTCCCAAGAGACCCAGTACTTC; CDR3: CASSLVSQETQYF
D: TRBD2; V: TRBV2; J: TRBJ2-7; size: -; DNA: TGTGCCAGCACCCTGGGGGGGACTCGTTCCTACGAGCAGTACTTC; CDR3: CASTLGGTRSYEQYF
D: -; V: TRBV29-1; J: TRBJ2-5; size: -; DNA: TGCAGCGTTGAGCTGTCGGCCAATCCTAAGACCCAGTACTTC; CDR3: CSVELSANPKTQYF
D: TRBD2; V: TRBV4-1; J: TRBJ2-6; size: -; DNA: TGCGCCAGCAGCCAAGTCCCCGGGGGGGCTAGCTCTGGGGCCAACGTCCTGACTTTC; CDR3: CASSQVPGGASSGANVLTF
D: TRBD1; V: TRBV28; J: TRBJ2-7; size: many; DNA: TGTGCCAGCAGTACGGGACAGTACGAGCAGTACTTC; CDR3: CASSTGQYEQYF